The 29 T cell receptor beta chains in this list originate from one sample, sequenced in a study of blood T cell repertoires in COVID-19. TCRdb keeps only in-frame clones here, not all; method: immunoSEQ multiplex PCR. This table has under 200,000 clones, around 86% appearing once. The material sequenced was PBMCs or T cells enriched from blood (not recorded which). The receptors come from a woman aged 40 to 50 in a cohort exposed to, infected with or recovered from COVID-19 (not recorded which).

The chain couples TRBV30 to TRBJ2-7; TRBD2 aligns across 7 bases. J gave up 5 bases and V 4 bases, and 8 bases lay outside the gene matches. This CDR3 has 13 residues. Germline V gene lookup returns CDR1 GTSNPN and CDR2 SVGIG (reference sequence). The CDR3 DNA reads as TGTGCCTGGAATTCGGTGGGGGGGGACGAGCAGTACTTC. It translates to CAWNSVGGDEQYF.

The gene calls are TRBV25-1 and TRBJ1-1; D is unclear. V gave up 4 bases and J gave up 5 bases, with 8 bases separating them. The germline gives CDR1 MGHDK, CDR2 SYGVNS. The CDR3 extends over 12 amino acids. CDR3: CASSAGRTEAFF. The CDR3 bases are TGTGCCAGCAGTGCGGGGAGAACTGAAGCTTTCTTT.

The chain joins TRBV13 to TRBJ1-2, with D hard to call. V shed 0 bases and J shed 0 bases, with 5 bases lying between them. The CDR3 extends over 14 amino acids. CDR1 PRHDT and CDR2 FYEKMQ come from the germline V gene (reference sequence). The CDR3 here is CASSLGAANYGYTF. The DNA of the CDR3 is TGTGCCAGCAGCTTAGGAGCGGCTAACTATGGCTACACCTTC.

The rearrangement links TRBV13 to TRBJ1-3; possible D gene TRBD1, 6 bases. The CDR3 is 13 amino acids. Germline values: CDR1 PRHDT, CDR2 FYEKMQ (reference sequence). V was trimmed by 5 bases and J by 4 bases, leaving 9 bases between them. CDR3 amino acids: CASSTDRGNTIYF. The DNA for the CDR3 is TGTGCCAGCAGCACAGACAGGGGAAACACCATATATTTT.

This rearrangement joins TRBV6-5 to TRBJ1-2; 7 positions agree with TRBD1. V lost 6 bases to trimming and J lost 13 bases; unmatched junction nucleotides: 14. Germline CDR1 is MNHEY and CDR2 is SVGAGI. The CDR3 totals 13 residues. Here the CDR3 DNA reads TGTGCCAGCAGCCCGGGACAGACCGTGGGTGCCACCTTC. Amino acid sequence: CASSPGQTVGATF.

The V gene is TRBV10-2, the J gene TRBJ1-4, with D perhaps matching TRBD1 (6 bases). This CDR3 has 15 residues. Between the trimmed V and J ends, which lost 7 bases and 5 bases, there was a span of 17 bases. Germline CDR1 reads WSHSY; CDR2 reads SAAADI. The chain's CDR3 is CASTGQGRVNEKLFF. As DNA, the CDR3 is TGCGCCAGCACTGGCCAGGGGAGGGTCAATGAAAAACTGTTTTTT.

For the CDR3, the DNA is TGTGCCAGCTCACCACGGCAGGTCCAAGAGACCCAGTACTTC. Translated, it gives CASSPRQVQETQYF. The chain carries TRBV18 and TRBJ2-5; no reliable D call. Germline lookup yields CDR1 KGHSH and CDR2 LQKENI. Trimming removed 1 base from V and 1 base from J, with 7 bases in between. This CDR3 spans 14 amino acids.

J is TRBJ2-3 and V is TRBV6-4; 8 nucleotides match TRBD1. The CDR3 is 15 residues long. Looked up from germline, CDR1 is MRHNA and CDR2 is SNTAGT. The ends lost 1 base at V and 4 bases at J; junction bases unmatched: 4. For the CDR3, the DNA is TGTGCCAGCAGTGACTTCGGACAGGGCCCAGATACGCAGTATTTT. It codes for CASSDFGQGPDTQYF.

V and J are TRBV12-3 or TRBV12-4 and TRBJ1-1, with 11 bases matching TRBD1. Losses at the gene ends were 6 bases for V and 12 bases for J; bases not matched to a gene: 6. The CDR3 covers 12 residues. CDR3 sequence reads: CASRRGQGVTFF. CDR3 DNA sequence: TGTGCCAGCAGACGGGGACAGGGGGTAACTTTCTTT.

CDR3 in amino acids: CASSLLGAGETQYF. The CDR3 DNA is TGTGCCAGCAGTTTATTGGGGGCCGGAGAGACCCAGTACTTC. The chain joins TRBV28 to TRBJ2-5; possibly TRBD1 for D (6 bases). Trimming removed 1 base at V and 4 bases at J, with 10 bases between. The length of the CDR3 is 14 residues. Germline values: CDR1 MDHEN, CDR2 SYDVKM.

The V gene is TRBV5-1, the J gene TRBJ1-1, with TRBD1 matching 8 bases. Trimming took 1 base from V and 1 from J; bases not matched to a gene: 3. The CDR3 is 15 residues long. Germline V gene data show CDR1 as SGHRS and CDR2 as YFSETQ. The CDR3 protein is CASSLNRGSNTEAFF. The CDR3 nucleotides read TGCGCCAGCAGCTTGAACAGGGGGTCGAACACTGAAGCTTTCTTT.

The chain joins TRBV6-2 or TRBV6-3 to TRBJ2-3, with 7 bases identical to TRBD2. There are 17 residues in the CDR3. Germline trimming cut 4 bases from V and 2 bases from J; bases unmatched to any gene: 12. Germline V gene sequence: CDR1 MNHEY, CDR2 SVGEGT. CDR3 nucleotide sequence: TGTGCCAGCAGTTTCCCCGGGGCGGGAGACCTCACAGATACGCAGTATTTT. Translating it yields CASSFPGAGDLTDTQYF.

The chain carries TRBV7-8 and TRBJ2-7; 8 bases line up with TRBD1. CDR3 length equals 19 residues. J lost 4 bases, V lost 10 bases, and 27 bases had no gene match. Germline values: CDR1 SGHVS, CDR2 FQNEAQ. CDR3 amino acids: CATHVFPVRGRPLLYEQYF. The CDR3, as DNA: TGTGCCACCCACGTTTTTCCTGTCAGGGGGCGTCCCCTCCTTTACGAGCAGTACTTC.

The chain has TRBV6-1 and TRBJ1-1, with a tentative D call TRBD1 (5 bases). CDR1 and CDR2 (germline): MNHNS, SASEGT. Trimming cost V 2 bases and J 4 bases, with 11 bases left between them. The CDR3 loop spans 14 amino acids. The CDR3: CASSERLGGTEAFF. The CDR3 region has the DNA TGTGCCAGCAGTGAACGCTTGGGGGGCACTGAAGCTTTCTTT.

The genes are TRBV24-1 and TRBJ1-1; possible D gene TRBD1, 5 bases. CDR1 is KGHDR and CDR2 is SFDVKD in the germline V gene. CDR3 size: 16 residues. Trimming stripped 4 bases from V and 1 base from J, with 15 bases between. CDR3 bases: TGTGCCACCAGTGACCCTAAGGACAAATCGAACACTGAAGCTTTCTTT. Its translation: CATSDPKDKSNTEAFF.

The rearrangement links TRBV23-1 to TRBJ1-5; maybe TRBD1 (6 bases). TRBV23-1 is identified as an open reading frame with a role that is uncertain. V lost 0 bases, J lost 2 bases, and 11 bases lay in between. This CDR3 comprises 16 residues. Written as DNA, the CDR3 is TGCGCCAGCAGTCAATCCAAGAGACAGGGCAATCAGCCCCAGCATTTT. This codes for CASSQSKRQGNQPQHF.

V is TRBV4-2 and J is TRBJ1-6; 7 bases align to TRBD1. The CDR3 is 15 residues long. The V gene end was trimmed by 4 bases and the J gene end by 9 bases; junction bases not matched to a gene: 9. Germline lookup yields CDR1 LGHNA and CDR2 YNFKEQ. The CDR3 bases are TGTGCCAGCAGCCTTACGACAGGGCTAGGTTCACCCCTCCACTTT. It specifies CASSLTTGLGSPLHF.

This clone was seen a few times. Other DNA variants within this sample encode the same CDR3. The chain links TRBV11-3 to TRBJ2-7; maybe TRBD2 (5 bases). This CDR3 comprises 14 residues. V lost 0 bases and J 1 base, leaving 7 bases between the germline ends. Germline values: CDR1 SGHNT, CDR2 YENEEA. CDR3 in DNA: TGTGCCAGCAGCTTAGACACGGGATCCTACGAGCAGTACTTC. It is translated as CASSLDTGSYEQYF. Full variable domain (missing parts from reference TRBV11-3 and TRBJ2-7): EAGVVQSPRYKIIEKKQPVAFWCNPISGHNTLYWYLQNLGQGPELLIRYENEEAVDDSQLPKDRFSAERLKGVDSTLKIQPAELGDSAVYLCASSLDTGSYEQYFGPGTRLTVT.

In DNA, the CDR3 is TGTGCCAGCAGCTCTCGGTCTAGCGGGAGGGCCAACGAGCAGTACTTC. The encoded protein is CASSSRSSGRANEQYF. V and J are TRBV11-3 and TRBJ2-7; 12 bases align to TRBD2. V lost 4 bases, J lost 5 bases, and 9 bases stayed unmatched. Per germline, CDR1 SGHNT and CDR2 YENEEA. The CDR3 loop spans 16 amino acids.

This chain uses TRBV2 with TRBJ2-6; D perhaps matches TRBD1 (6 bases). This CDR3 is built from 14 residues. V lost 6 bases and J lost 2, with 8 bases in between. The germline V gene has CDR1 SNHLY and CDR2 FYNNEI. This CDR3 reads CASSAGAGANVLTF. CDR3 nucleotide sequence: TGTGCCAGCAGCGCAGGGGCTGGGGCCAACGTCCTGACTTTC.

V is TRBV23-1 and J is TRBJ2-5; TRBD1 matches at 9 bases. TRBV23-1 is identified as an open reading frame with a role that is uncertain. J gave up 8 bases and V 3 bases, and 13 bases lay outside the gene matches. The length of the CDR3 is 16 residues. In DNA form, the CDR3 reads TGCGCCAGCAGTCAGTCGACAGGGGGGGAGCTTGGTACCCAGTACTTC. This translates into CASSQSTGGELGTQYF.

The chain is built from TRBV5-3 and TRBJ1-5, with 9 bases identical to TRBD1. TRBV5-3 is flagged as an ORF with uncertain function. CDR3 length: 14 residues. V lost 4 bases and J lost 7; bases outside the gene matches: 6. The CDR3 is CARSPGTGSQPQHF. Here the CDR3 DNA reads TGTGCCAGAAGCCCCGGGACAGGGAGCCAGCCCCAGCATTTT.

This chain links TRBV6-5 with TRBJ1-6; D gene uncertain. Trimming took 2 bases from V and 3 from J, leaving 8 bases between them. Germline V gene sequence: CDR1 MNHEY, CDR2 SVGAGI. The length of the CDR3 is 15 residues. DNA of the CDR3: TGTGCCAGCAGTTACGTTCCAGGCTATAATTCACCCCTCCACTTT. It translates to CASSYVPGYNSPLHF.

The gene calls are TRBV11-2 and TRBJ1-6, with TRBD1 identical over 8 bases. The CDR3 is 17 residues long. Per the germline V gene, CDR1 is SGHAT and CDR2 is FQNNGV. Trimming took 6 bases from V and 1 from J; bases not matched to a gene: 8. CDR3 DNA sequence: TGTGCCAGCAGTCGTGACAGGGGCGATTCCTATAATTCACCCCTCCACTTT. Its protein product is CASSRDRGDSYNSPLHF.

This clone was seen more than once but under ten times. This sequence joins TRBV7-2 and TRBJ1-2; 7 nucleotides agree with TRBD1. Looked up from germline, CDR1 is SGHTA and CDR2 is FQGNSA. The junction had 4 bases not matched to a gene; V was cut back by 4 bases and J by 5 bases. This CDR3 contains 13 residues. The CDR3: CASSSDRRYGYTF. The CDR3 region has the DNA TGTGCCAGCAGCTCGGACAGGAGATATGGCTACACCTTC.

The chain uses TRBV6-2 or TRBV6-3 and TRBJ2-2; TRBD2 matches at 12 bases. The trim removed 3 bases at V and 6 bases at J, leaving 8 bases unmatched. Germline lookup yields CDR1 MNHEY and CDR2 SVGEGT. The CDR3 has 17 amino acids. The CDR3 is CASSYPQLAGGPGELFF. The CDR3 DNA reads as TGTGCCAGCAGTTATCCTCAACTAGCGGGAGGCCCCGGGGAGCTGTTTTTT.

V gene TRBV10-3 combines with J gene TRBJ1-3; D not certain. There are 12 residues in the CDR3. Germline V gene data show CDR1 as ENHRY and CDR2 as SYGVKD. Trimming stripped 6 bases from V and 4 bases from J, with 7 bases between. CDR3 protein: CAIRLYGNTIYF. CDR3 nucleotide sequence: TGTGCCATCAGACTATACGGAAACACCATATATTTT.

V gene TRBV2 combines with J gene TRBJ1-2; D gene ambiguous. Germline V gives CDR1 SNHLY, CDR2 FYNNEI. This CDR3 spans 13 amino acids. V was shortened by 3 bases and J by 4 bases, with 9 bases between the two germline ends. The CDR3 spells CASSERRLYGYTF. The CDR3 coding sequence is TGTGCCAGCAGTGAGAGGAGGCTCTATGGCTACACCTTC. Together with reference TRBV2 and TRBJ1-2, the CDR3 gives the full variable domain: EPEVTQTPSHQVTQMGQEVILRCVPISNHLYFYWYRQILGQKVEFLVSFYNNEISEKSEIFDDQFSVERPDGSNFTLKIRSTKLEDSAMYFCASSERRLYGYTFGSGTRLTVV.

The chain combines TRBV11-1 with TRBJ2-3; 7 bases are shared with TRBD1. The J segment lost 3 bases and the V segment lost 5 bases, leaving 8 bases of the junction unmatched. The CDR3 runs 15 residues. The germline CDR1 and CDR2 sequences are SGHAT and FQDESV (reference sequence). For the CDR3, the DNA is TGTGCCAGCAGCGGGGCGGACAGGTCGACAGATACGCAGTATTTT. This sequence encodes CASSGADRSTDTQYF.